This passage covers 17 T cell receptor beta chains from one sample sequenced in a study of human T cells and chemical hapten exposure. The time point was: healthy volunteer bleed at 2 weeks. Whole blood, unfractionated, served as the material for total RNA extraction. TCRdb itself ran the RACE reads through MiXCR, one entry per CDR3 protein. The table has 130,000 or so distinct CDR3 sequences, approximately 10% seen once. Sequenced input: whole blood. All receptors derive from a male donor in good health. Some clones in this sample may be carry-over from other donors' samples.

This clonotype came up a few times. The CDR3 region is CASSVEGRGPYNEQFF. For the CDR3, the DNA is TGTGCCAGCAGCGTAGAGGGGCGAGGACCTTACAATGAGCAGTTCTTC. The chain joins TRBV9 to TRBJ2-1, with a tentative D call TRBD1 (5 bases). CDR3 length: 16 amino acids. The germline CDR1 and CDR2 sequences are SGDLS and YYNGEE. V dropped 0 bases and J dropped 4 bases, with 14 bases sitting between them.

At least ten counts were recorded for this clonotype. The genes are TRBV14 and TRBJ1-5, with D possibly matching TRBD1 (6 bases). This CDR3 contains 14 residues. Trimming took off 1 base at V and 3 bases at J, with 7 bases between the two ends. CDR1 and CDR2 from the germline V gene are SGHDN and FVKESK. CDR3 loop: CASSQAGANQPQHF. The CDR3 DNA reads as TGTGCCAGCAGCCAAGCAGGGGCCAATCAGCCCCAGCATTTT.

This clonotype occurred many times. The genes are TRBV5-1 and TRBJ2-1; 7 nucleotides match TRBD1. This CDR3 spans 17 amino acids. V trimming: 2 bases; J trimming: 2 bases; junction bases outside the gene matches: 10. Per the germline V gene, CDR1 is SGHRS and CDR2 is YFSETQ. The CDR3 loop is CASSFGLRTGPYNEQFF. CDR3 DNA sequence: TGCGCCAGCAGCTTTGGGCTTAGGACAGGCCCCTACAATGAGCAGTTCTTC.

Many counts were recorded for this clonotype. The chain has TRBV7-7 and TRBJ2-5; possible D gene TRBD1, 6 bases. V lost 1 base to trimming and J lost 5 bases, with 14 bases between them. The CDR3 has 15 amino acids. CDR1 and CDR2 (germline): SSHAT, FNYEAQ (reference sequence). In DNA, the CDR3 is TGTGCCAGCAGCTTAGGGGGGACAAAGACGGAGACCCAGTACTTC. It encodes CASSLGGTKTETQYF.

This sequence joins TRBV6-2 or TRBV6-3 and TRBJ2-7; no clear D. This CDR3 contains 14 residues. Germline CDR1 and CDR2: MNHEY and SVGEGT. V was clipped by 0 bases and J by 5 bases, with 11 bases between them. The CDR3 loop reads CASSYSGSTHEQYF. In DNA, the CDR3 is TGTGCCAGCAGTTACTCCGGCAGTACCCACGAGCAGTACTTC.

This clonotype was seen more than once but under ten times. The gene calls are TRBV7-8 and TRBJ2-5, with no clear D. Trimming left V 7 bases short and J 5 bases short, with 26 bases between. The CDR3 extends over 17 amino acids. Germline CDR1 reads SGHVS; CDR2 reads FQNEAQ. CDR3 DNA: TGTGCCAGCATCATTTCGGCGGAACCCCTCATGCGGGAGACCCAGTACTTC. Translated: CASIISAEPLMRETQYF.

This clonotype has a count of ten or more. The rearrangement links TRBV12-3 or TRBV12-4 to TRBJ2-1; D possibly corresponds to TRBD2 (6 bases). The germline V and J ends were trimmed by 2 bases and 5 bases, with 13 bases remaining between them. The CDR3 loop spans 15 amino acids. CDR3 loop: CASSLRGSRNNEQFF. CDR3 DNA sequence: TGTGCCAGCAGTTTACGGGGGAGCCGTAACAATGAGCAGTTCTTC.

This clonotype was detected many times. The rearrangement links TRBV6-4 to TRBJ2-2; no definite D call. The germline CDR1 and CDR2 sequences are MRHNA and SNTAGT. Trimming took 0 bases from V and 3 from J, leaving 2 bases between them. The CDR3 runs 13 residues. DNA of the CDR3: TGTGCCAGCAGTGACTCTGACACCGGGGAGCTGTTTTTT. Translation: CASSDSDTGELFF.

This clonotype occurred a few times. The chain links TRBV27 to TRBJ1-2, with D possibly matching TRBD1 (5 bases). The ends were cut back, 6 bases at V and 3 bases at J, with 29 bases in the middle. This CDR3 spans 19 amino acids. Germline CDR1 is MNHEY and CDR2 is SMNVEV (reference sequence). CDR3 sequence: CASSHLLLGDLPLDYGYTF. In DNA form, the CDR3 reads TGTGCCAGCAGCCACTTGTTACTGGGGGACCTTCCCCTAGACTATGGCTACACCTTC.

The chain employs TRBV5-1 and TRBJ2-7; the D is unclear. Germline CDR1 is SGHRS and CDR2 is YFSETQ. Between the trimmed V and J ends, which lost 0 bases and 6 bases, there was a span of 10 bases. The CDR3 runs to 13 residues. CDR3 residues: CASSLGTPGEQYF. The CDR3 region has the DNA TGCGCCAGCAGCTTGGGGACCCCCGGCGAGCAGTACTTC.

This clonotype was seen only a few times. V is TRBV6-1 and J is TRBJ2-7; D remains ambiguous. With 0 bases removed from V and 3 bases from J, the gap between germline ends came to 15 bases. Germline values: CDR1 MNHNS, CDR2 SASEGT. This CDR3 spans 16 amino acids. CDR3 nucleotides: TGTGCCAGCAGTGAAGCGCCAGGATGGGCGGACTACGAGCAGTACTTC. Its protein is CASSEAPGWADYEQYF.

The CDR3 DNA follows: TGTGCCAGCAGTTACAGCCAAGAAGGGGCACCAATTATCTTCAATGAGCAGTTCTTC. Amino acids: CASSYSQEGAPIIFNEQFF. The chain is built from TRBV6-6 and TRBJ2-1; maybe TRBD1 (5 bases). This CDR3 is 19 amino acids long. The V gene's germline CDR1 is MNHNY and CDR2 SVGAGI (reference sequence). Trimming took off 2 bases at V and 6 bases at J, with 26 bases between the two ends.

This clonotype was counted at least ten times. The rearrangement uses TRBV28 and TRBJ1-1; D unresolved. Trimming removed 6 bases from V and 3 bases from J, with 11 bases in between. The CDR3 consists of 13 residues. CDR1 is MDHEN and CDR2 is SYDVKM in the germline V gene. The CDR3 coding sequence is TGTGCCAGCAGCCGGGTGTTTGACACTGAAGCTTTCTTT. Protein: CASSRVFDTEAFF.

The table lists this clonotype with many counts. This chain uses TRBV20-1 with TRBJ1-5, with unresolved D. Germline values: CDR1 DFQATT, CDR2 SNEGSKA (reference sequence). The V and J ends lost 3 bases and 6 bases respectively, with 12 bases between them. CDR3 length: 13 amino acids. The DNA of the CDR3 is TGCAGTGCTAGGCAGCCGGGAAGTCAGCCCCAGCATTTT. Translating gives CSARQPGSQPQHF.

This clonotype has a count of ten or more. The V and J genes are TRBV18 and TRBJ2-1; no firm D call. Germline loops: CDR1 KGHSH, CDR2 LQKENI. V lost 2 bases, J lost 1 base, and 9 bases lay in between. The CDR3 is 15 amino acids. The CDR3 DNA follows: TGTGCCAGCTCACCAGGCGGAAATTCCTACAATGAGCAGTTCTTC. Protein sequence: CASSPGGNSYNEQFF.

V usage is TRBV6-5 and J usage is TRBJ2-7, with D maybe TRBD2 (6 bases). CDR1 and CDR2 (germline): MNHEY, SVGAGI. The V end was cut by 5 bases, the J end by 3 bases, with 8 bases between. This CDR3 comprises 12 residues. The CDR3 sequence: CASSTGDYEQYF. For the CDR3, the DNA is TGTGCCAGCAGTACGGGGGACTACGAGCAGTACTTC.

The rearrangement uses TRBV7-9 and TRBJ1-4; tentatively, D is TRBD1 (6 bases). Trimming took off 5 bases at V and 0 bases at J, with 13 bases between the two ends. The CDR3 is 16 amino acids. In germline, CDR1 is SEHNR, CDR2 FQNEAQ (reference sequence). This CDR3 reads CASSAGALSTNEKLFF. The CDR3 nucleotides are TGTGCCAGCAGCGCGGGGGCTCTCTCAACTAATGAAAAACTGTTTTTT.